Given below is one TCR beta chain in context. Its antigen target is currently unknown. No qualities accompany the bases; no much larger clone lies one base away. Patients with a history of autoimmune disease or receiving systemic immunosuppression were excluded from the trial. Peripheral blood for TCR sequencing was collected from all dose cohorts at baseline, on cycle 4 day 1, and on cycle 7 day 1. Samples came from an open-label, multicenter, first-in-human phase I dose-escalation trial of ivuxolimab. Adults with locally advanced or metastatic head and neck squamous cell, hepatocellular, melanoma or renal cell carcinoma were enrolled in the trial. CD4+ and CD8+ T cells were sorted separately from peripheral blood before TCR sequencing. The sample originates from a study of OX40 agonist ivuxolimab in advanced cancers. Regarding the research as a whole: Ivuxolimab, which targeted the costimulatory receptor OX40 (CD134), was an agonistic, fully human IgG2 monoclonal antibody. Prior anti-PD-1, anti-PD-L1 or anti-CTLA-4 therapy was permitted, and about two fifths of dose-escalation patients had received checkpoint inhibitors. Peripheral TCRbeta sequencing aimed to test whether ivuxolimab altered TCR sequence diversity and caused clonal T-cell expansion. Among the roughly 50 dose-escalation patients, about 20 had hepatocellular carcinoma, approximately 15 melanoma, 9 renal cell carcinoma and 9 head and neck cancer. Intravenous ivuxolimab was administered to patients every 2 weeks at six dose levels: 0.01, 0.1, 0.3, 1.5, 3 and 10 mg/kg. In the dose-escalation cohort, 82.7% of patients were male, and the mean age was approximately 60 years, with a range of about 23 to 80. The paper covers the monotherapy dose-escalation part of the phase I ivuxolimab trial, which included N of about 50 patients. Partial responses were achieved by three dose-escalation patients, of whom one had hepatocellular carcinoma and two had cutaneous melanoma. Beyond this particular receptor, the publication reports: After ivuxolimab, expanded clones were on average more numerous among CD8+ T cells than among CD4+ T cells. At doses of 0.1 to 3.0 mg/kg, clonal expansion of both CD4+ and CD8+ T cells in blood was seen between baseline and week 6. In the 0.1-3.0 mg/kg groups, partial responders had among the lowest normalized peripheral clonal expansion, particularly in CD8+ T cells. Low levels of normalized T-cell clonal expansion were also seen in some patients who did not respond. The antigen specificity of the clonally expanded peripheral T cells was not determined.

Relative to germline, V is missing 8 bases and J is missing 5 bases, with 3 bases of the junction outside any gene match. The germline V gene provides CDR1 ENHRY and CDR2 SYGVKD. Including cysteine and phenylalanine, the CDR3 has 13 amino acids. The read is trimmed to its CDR3 DNA, 39 bases read in frame from base 1. To sequence the TCRbeta CDR3 region, genomic DNA was isolated from the sorted cells. TCRbeta CDR3 regions were sequenced using the immunoSEQ Assay. TCRdb mirrors the immuneACCESS table, restricted to in-frame sequences. Some clones are absent from its copies; in checked studies, under half trace to an unresolved V gene, and the reason for the others is unknown. Recorded for this sample are 95,000 or so clones; 90% to 95% of them occurred a single time. The ten largest clones capture around 0.5% of the sample.

The source material was CD4+ or CD8+ T cells sorted from blood, sampled in a trial of the OX40 agonist ivuxolimab. The receptor was derived from an adult with an advanced solid tumor such as melanoma, head and neck, liver or kidney cancer. The V and J genes are TRBV10-3 and TRBJ1-6; 7 bases in the junction line up with TRBD1. The nucleotides read TGTGCCATCGGGACAGCTAATAATTCACCCCTCCACTTT. Translation gives CAIGTANNSPLHF.